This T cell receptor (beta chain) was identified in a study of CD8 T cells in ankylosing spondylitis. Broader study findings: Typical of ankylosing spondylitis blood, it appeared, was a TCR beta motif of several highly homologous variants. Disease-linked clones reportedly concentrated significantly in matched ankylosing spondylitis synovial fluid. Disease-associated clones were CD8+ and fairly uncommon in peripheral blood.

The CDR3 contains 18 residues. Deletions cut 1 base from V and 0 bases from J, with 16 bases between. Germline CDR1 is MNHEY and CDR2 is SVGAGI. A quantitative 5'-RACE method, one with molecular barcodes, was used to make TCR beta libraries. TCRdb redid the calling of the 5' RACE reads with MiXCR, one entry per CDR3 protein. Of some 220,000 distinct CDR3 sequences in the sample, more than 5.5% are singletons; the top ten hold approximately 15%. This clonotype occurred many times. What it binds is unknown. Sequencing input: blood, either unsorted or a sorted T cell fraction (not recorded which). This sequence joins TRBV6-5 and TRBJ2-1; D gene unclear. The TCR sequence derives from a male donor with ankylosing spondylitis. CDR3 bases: TGTGCCAGCAGTTACTGGGGAAGGGCAGTGAGCTCCTACAATGAGCAGTTCTTC. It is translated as CASSYWGRAVSSYNEQFF.